The 27 T cell receptor beta chains below all came from one sample that was sequenced in a study of CD8+CD57+ T cells in acquired aplastic anemia. Profiling that covered TCR beta VDJ and CDR3 relied on genomic DNA as its template. TCRdb re-analysed the reads in MiXCR, keeping a single row per CDR3 protein. The table has 200,000 to 250,000 distinct CDR3 sequences, roughly two thirds seen once. The authors sequenced patients whose flow cytometry had shown CD8+CD57+ cell expansion. The sequenced sample consisted of sorted CD4+, CD8+, or CD8+CD57+ T cells (not recorded which) from PBMCs. The source of these receptors is a human donor with aplastic anemia.

The chain carries TRBV2 and TRBJ1-1; weak D call: TRBD1 (5 bases). Trimming removed 7 bases from V and 3 bases from J, with 15 bases in between. The CDR3 spans 14 residues. CDR1 is SNHLY, CDR2 FYNNEI, per germline. CDR3 in amino acids: CASKGLGGDTEAFF. The DNA for the CDR3 is TGTGCCAGCAAGGGTCTGGGGGGTGACACTGAAGCTTTCTTT. Full variable domain (rest looked up from reference TRBV2 and TRBJ1-1): EPEVTQTPSHQVTQMGQEVILRCVPISNHLYFYWYRQILGQKVEFLVSFYNNEISEKSEIFDDQFSVERPDGSNFTLKIRSTKLEDSAMYFCASKGLGGDTEAFFGQGTRLTVV.

This clonotype was observed a few times. The rearrangement joins TRBV4-1 to TRBJ2-7, with D possibly matching TRBD2 (7 bases). The CDR3 is 14 residues long. V shed 0 bases and J shed 5 bases, with 11 bases lying between them. The germline gives CDR1 MGHRA, CDR2 YSYEKL. CDR3: CASSQEGGQHEQYF. The CDR3 DNA follows: TGCGCCAGCAGCCAAGAGGGGGGGCAGCACGAGCAGTACTTC.

The CDR3 DNA sequence: TGCGCCAGCAGGTTCGACGGGACGAACACCGGGGAGCTGTTTTTT. Its protein is CASRFDGTNTGELFF. This sequence joins TRBV5-1 and TRBJ2-2; a possible D gene is TRBD2 (5 bases). The CDR3 loop spans 15 amino acids. Germline CDR1 reads SGHRS; CDR2 reads YFSETQ. Trimming removed 5 bases at V and 0 bases at J, with 11 bases between. Complete variable domain (other parts from reference TRBV5-1 and TRBJ2-2): KAGVTQTPRYLIKTRGQQVTLSCSPISGHRSVSWYQQTPGQGLQFLFEYFSETQRNKGNFPGRFSGRQFSNSRSEMNVSTLELGDSALYLCASRFDGTNTGELFFGEGSRLTVL.

V and J are TRBV7-9 and TRBJ2-1; the D call may be TRBD1 or TRBD2 (5 bases each). This CDR3 contains 16 residues. The germline V gene has CDR1 SEHNR and CDR2 FQNEAQ (reference sequence). V was trimmed by 3 bases and J by 4 bases, leaving 16 bases between them. Here the CDR3 reads CASSLTTGRKYNEQFF. Written as DNA, the CDR3 is TGTGCCAGCAGCTTGACTACGGGACGAAAGTACAATGAGCAGTTCTTC.

This clonotype was observed once. Sequence at one end of the junction differs from germline and may be a read error. This chain links TRBV5-1 with TRBJ2-5, with a possible D match to TRBD2 (6 bases). The CDR3 is made up of 12 amino acids. Germline V gives CDR1 SGHRS, CDR2 YFSETQ. The CDR3 coding sequence is TGTGCCAGCAGCTGGGGGGTCGATGAGCAGTACTTC. Translation: CASSWGVDEQYF.

The gene calls are TRBV7-6 and TRBJ2-7; TRBD1 might be the D (6 bases). Between the trimmed V and J ends, which lost 1 base and 2 bases, there was a span of 12 bases. CDR1 and CDR2 from the germline V gene are SGHVS and FNYEAQ. The CDR3 length is 15 residues. CDR3 in amino acids: CASSLGSGVTYEQYF. The CDR3, as DNA: TGTGCCAGCAGCTTAGGGTCAGGGGTAACCTACGAGCAGTACTTC.

The chain combines TRBV7-2 with TRBJ1-5, with D possibly matching TRBD1 (5 bases). This CDR3 has 15 amino acids. From germline, CDR1 is SGHTA and CDR2 FQGNSA. V was clipped by 3 bases and J by 2 bases, with 11 bases between them. CDR3: CASSFQGKGNQPQHF. CDR3 in DNA: TGTGCCAGCAGCTTTCAGGGTAAGGGCAATCAGCCCCAGCATTTT.

The CDR3 sequence: CSARTSLQGWSREQYF. CDR3 sequence (DNA): TGCAGTGCTAGAACCTCACTACAGGGTTGGTCTCGTGAGCAGTACTTC. The chain has TRBV20-1 and TRBJ2-7; the D gene is possibly TRBD1 (6 bases). V gave up 2 bases and J gave up 7 bases, with 24 bases separating them. Germline CDR1 reads DFQATT; CDR2 reads SNEGSKA (reference sequence). CDR3 length: 16 residues.

Comments on this clonotype: One junction end does not reproduce the germline sequence, and a read error may be involved. This chain uses TRBV25-1 with TRBJ2-5, with a possible D match to TRBD1 (6 bases). CDR1 and CDR2 from the germline V gene are MGHDK and SYGVNS. CDR3 length: 12 amino acids. CDR3 nucleotides: TGTGCCAGCAGTGACTTTAGGACAGCCATGAACTTC. Protein: CASSDFRTAMNF.

This clonotype was found a few times. This sequence joins TRBV19 and TRBJ1-6; 7 positions agree with TRBD1. The CDR3 loop spans 13 amino acids. V was pared by 7 bases and J by 7 bases, with 4 bases of the junction left unmatched. Germline CDR1 reads LNHDA; CDR2 reads SQIVND (reference sequence). CDR3 region: CASNSGQNSPLHF. The CDR3 DNA reads TGTGCCAGTAACTCGGGACAGAATTCACCCCTCCACTTT.

The rearrangement links TRBV7-3 to TRBJ1-2; 9 bases line up with TRBD1. The germline V gene encodes CDR1 SGHTA and CDR2 FQGTGA. The CDR3 covers 15 residues. Losses at the gene ends were 0 bases for V and 5 bases for J; bases not matched to a gene: 4. The CDR3 DNA follows: TGTGCCAGCAGCTTAACGCCGGGACAGGGTTATGGCTACACCTTC. It translates to CASSLTPGQGYGYTF.

V gene TRBV10-3 combines with J gene TRBJ2-5; D may be TRBD1 (5 bases). CDR3 length: 16 amino acids. Germline lookup yields CDR1 ENHRY and CDR2 SYGVKD. Trimming took off 3 bases at V and 1 base at J, with 15 bases between the two ends. CDR3 in DNA: TGTGCCATCAGTGAACCCGTGGGGCGGATCCAAGAGACCCAGTACTTC. Translated, it gives CAISEPVGRIQETQYF.

This clonotype appeared a few times. CDR3 bases: TGTGCCAGCCGCGGGATCACTGCTGCCGATACGCAGTATTTT. This codes for CASRGITAADTQYF. The rearrangement links TRBV2 to TRBJ2-3, with D perhaps matching TRBD2 (6 bases). The CDR3 length is 14 residues. The germline V gene has CDR1 SNHLY and CDR2 FYNNEI. V was cut by 8 bases and J by 6 bases, with 18 bases left in between.

This clonotype was observed once. J is TRBJ2-1 and V is TRBV20-1; TRBD2 might be the D (6 bases). Per the germline V gene, CDR1 is DFQATT and CDR2 is SNEGSKA (reference sequence). This CDR3 comprises 13 residues. V lost 0 bases, J lost 15 bases, and 18 bases lay in between. The chain's CDR3 is CSARDPGVSDPFF. CDR3 DNA sequence: TGCAGTGCTAGAGATCCGGGAGTTAGCGATCCGTTCTTC.

This clonotype was recorded once. The chain couples TRBV7-9 to TRBJ2-1; no reliable D call. Germline CDR1 is SEHNR and CDR2 is FQNEAQ (reference sequence). The CDR3 consists of 12 residues. The V end lost 6 bases, the J end lost 5 bases, and 8 bases lay between the germline ends. The CDR3 protein is CASRTDHNEQFF. CDR3 nucleotide sequence: TGTGCCAGCAGGACGGACCACAATGAGCAGTTCTTC.

The sample holds a few counts of this clonotype. The chain uses TRBV20-1 and TRBJ1-5, with unresolved D. The CDR3 covers 12 residues. Germline-derived CDR1 and CDR2 are DFQATT and SNEGSKA (reference sequence). With 6 bases removed from V and 4 bases from J, the gap between germline ends came to 10 bases. The DNA of the CDR3 is TGCAGTGCACGGCGTCTGAATCAGCCCCAGCATTTT. It encodes CSARRLNQPQHF.

The V call is TRBV7-9, the J call TRBJ2-1; D is ambiguous. CDR3 length: 9 residues. The germline V gene has CDR1 SEHNR and CDR2 FQNEAQ (reference sequence). Trimming removed 8 bases at V and 9 bases at J, with 5 bases between. The CDR3 reads CASGSEQFF. CDR3 nucleotides: TGTGCCAGCGGTAGTGAGCAGTTCTTC.

This clonotype was observed a few times. The chain links TRBV29-1 to TRBJ2-7; D unresolved. Trimming shortened V by 6 bases and J by 2 bases, and 8 bases separated the two germline ends. This CDR3 has 11 amino acids. Germline V gene sequence: CDR1 SQVTM, CDR2 ANQGSEA. CDR3 nucleotide sequence: TGCAGCGTGAAACGGGCCTACGAGCAGTACTTC. Residues: CSVKRAYEQYF.

This clonotype has at least ten counts. The gene calls are TRBV20-1 and TRBJ2-1; 11 bases match TRBD2. This CDR3 has 16 residues. The germline V gene encodes CDR1 DFQATT and CDR2 SNEGSKA (reference sequence). The V and J ends lost 3 bases and 4 bases, in that order; junction bases with no gene match: 8. CDR3 sequence reads: CSASPLLAGDYNEQFF. CDR3 in DNA: TGCAGTGCTAGTCCACTACTAGCGGGGGATTACAATGAGCAGTTCTTC.

This clonotype was picked up a small number of times. This chain connects TRBV15 to TRBJ1-1; no definite D call. V dropped 0 bases and J dropped 0 bases, with 8 bases sitting between them. Germline V lookup: CDR1 LNHNV, CDR2 YYDKDF (reference sequence). The CDR3 sequence is 15 residues long. The CDR3 spells CATSRDPGVNTEAFF. The DNA of the CDR3 is TGTGCCACCAGCAGAGATCCTGGGGTGAACACTGAAGCTTTCTTT.

This clonotype was seen more than once but under ten times. The chain carries TRBV10-3 and TRBJ2-7; the D call may be TRBD1 or TRBD2 (5 bases each). The CDR3 has 14 residues. Between the trimmed V and J ends, which lost 4 bases and 4 bases, there was a span of 14 bases. CDR1 ENHRY and CDR2 SYGVKD come from the germline V gene. The DNA for the CDR3 is TGTGCCATCAGTGTTCCCGGGACCGCATACGAGCAGTACTTC. It yields the protein CAISVPGTAYEQYF.

The chain is built from TRBV9 and TRBJ2-3; D not certain. Germline CDR1 is SGDLS and CDR2 is YYNGEE. Trimming took 4 bases from V and 6 from J, leaving 18 bases between them. The CDR3 runs 15 residues. The DNA of the CDR3 is TGTGCCAGCAGCTCCGCGCGCCCTGGGCCGGATACGCAGTATTTT. Its translation: CASSSARPGPDTQYF.

The genes are TRBV2 and TRBJ2-7; 9 bases are shared with TRBD1. There are 14 residues in the CDR3. Germline V CDR1 and CDR2: SNHLY, FYNNEI. Trimming at V came to 1 base and at J to 7 bases, leaving 5 bases not matched to a gene. CDR3 residues: CASSEVTGGREQYF. The CDR3, as DNA: TGTGCCAGCAGTGAAGTGACAGGGGGTCGGGAGCAGTACTTC.

This clonotype occurred a few times. The V and J genes are TRBV6-5 and TRBJ2-1; D is uncertain. CDR3 length: 15 residues. Trimming took 0 bases from V and 8 from J, leaving 14 bases between them. The germline V gene has CDR1 MNHEY and CDR2 SVGAGI. The CDR3 coding sequence is TGTGCCAGCAGTTACTCGAGTTGGGGTGGCGATGAGCAGTTCTTC. It encodes CASSYSSWGGDEQFF.

The chain recombines TRBV10-2 with TRBJ2-3, with D hard to call. The germline V gene encodes CDR1 WSHSY and CDR2 SAAADI. V lost 2 bases, J lost 6 bases, and 15 bases lay in between. This CDR3 contains 15 residues. The CDR3 is CASSEGSYGWDTQYF. CDR3 nucleotides: TGCGCCAGCAGTGAGGGATCTTACGGATGGGATACGCAGTATTTT.

V gene TRBV7-9 combines with J gene TRBJ1-1; no definite D call. CDR3 size: 12 residues. V was trimmed by 6 bases and J by 3 bases, leaving 8 bases between them. Germline CDR1 and CDR2: SEHNR and FQNEAQ (reference sequence). The CDR3 DNA reads as TGTGCCAGCAGGAATCTCGACACTGAAGCTTTCTTT. Protein sequence: CASRNLDTEAFF. Full variable domain (missing parts from reference TRBV7-9 and TRBJ1-1): DTGVSQNPRHKITKRGQNVTFRCDPISEHNRLYWYRQTLGQGPEFLTYFQNEAQLEKSRLLSDRFSAERPKGSFSTLEIQRTEQGDSAMYLCASRNLDTEAFFGQGTRLTVV.

As for this clonotype: At one boundary the junction diverges from the germline segment, which might be a read error. CDR3 protein: CRANRLRGYF. CDR3 in DNA: TGCAGAGCTAACCGGCTCCGGGGGTACTTC. V usage is TRBV20-1 and J usage is TRBJ2-7, with D perhaps matching TRBD2 (5 bases). Per the germline V gene, CDR1 is DFQATT and CDR2 is SNEGSKA (reference sequence). The length of the CDR3 is 10 residues.